This TCR beta chain was recorded in a study of cytomegalovirus exposure and HLA in healthy donors. PCR employed 60 Vbeta and 13 Jbeta primers. The repertoire was sequenced with immunoSEQ multiplex PCR; TCRdb's copy has only in-frame clones and lacks some. Seen here are more than 60,000 clones, approximately 69% observed once, and the top ten hold over 7.5%. Study-level findings and limits: A reported reduction in N-insertions relative to the approximately 600-donor mean was seen in an Asian-associated ancestry cluster in a later analysis. In vitro checks showed that a few CMV-associated chains really do target CMV antigens. Apparent HLA restriction characterized most CMV-associated TCR beta chains in a later analysis.

Worth noting for this clone: Its cognate antigen is unknown.

Germline lookup yields CDR1 SGHTA and CDR2 FQGNSA. CDR3 length equals 18 residues. V shed 0 bases and J 0 bases; nucleotides not matched to a gene: 5. The clonotype was recovered from a man aged 40-49 years in good health and CMV-seropositive. The gene calls are TRBV7-2 and TRBJ2-1; TRBD2 matches 10 bases. The specimen was PBMCs. The CDR3 nucleotides read TGTGCCAGCAGCTTAGCGCGGACTAGCGGTATCTCCTACAATGAGCAGTTCTTC. Translating gives CASSLARTSGISYNEQFF.